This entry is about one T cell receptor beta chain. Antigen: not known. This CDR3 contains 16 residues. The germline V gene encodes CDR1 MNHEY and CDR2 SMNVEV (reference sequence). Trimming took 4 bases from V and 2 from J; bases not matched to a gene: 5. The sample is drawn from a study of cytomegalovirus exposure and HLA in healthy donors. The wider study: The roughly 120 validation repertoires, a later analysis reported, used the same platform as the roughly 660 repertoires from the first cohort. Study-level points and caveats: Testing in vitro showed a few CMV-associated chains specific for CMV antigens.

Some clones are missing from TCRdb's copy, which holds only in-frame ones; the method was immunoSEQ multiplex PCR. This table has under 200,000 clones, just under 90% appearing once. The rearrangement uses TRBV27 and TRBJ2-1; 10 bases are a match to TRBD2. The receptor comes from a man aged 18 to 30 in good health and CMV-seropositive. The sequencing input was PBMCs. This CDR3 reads CASSSVSGRTYNEQFF. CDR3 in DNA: TGTGCCAGCAGTTCCGTTAGCGGGAGGACCTACAATGAGCAGTTCTTC.